These 26 T cell receptor beta chains came from one sample sequenced in a study of CXCR3-negative and CXCR3-positive naive CD8 T cells. Their specific antigens are unknown. Study conclusions and caveats: TRB CDR3s of CXCR3-positive naive cells were more hydrophobic than those of CXCR3-negative naive cells.

Libraries of TRB cDNA were made by 5' RACE and carried UMIs. One entry per CDR3 protein, without DNA, is what TCRdb gives after re-calling the 5' RACE reads. The sample includes more than 100,000 distinct CDR3 sequences. Sequenced: naive CXCR3+ CD8+ T cells from blood. Stated subset: CD45RO-CCR7+CD27+CD95- naive CD8+ T cells expressing CXCR3 (TNR3+). These receptors were obtained from a human donor in good health. Some clones in this sample may be carry-over from other donors' samples.

The chain combines TRBV12-3 or TRBV12-4 with TRBJ1-6; TCRdb's assignment of TRBD1 cannot be checked, as there is no DNA. The CDR3 has 14 residues. The CDR3: CASSQQGWNSPLHF.

The rearrangement uses TRBV7-9 and TRBJ2-7; lacking DNA, the TRBD1 call made by TCRdb goes unchecked. CDR1 SEHNR and CDR2 FQNEAQ come from the germline V gene (reference sequence). CDR3 length equals 16 residues. CDR3 residues: CASSLSRGSLSYEQYF.

V usage is TRBV6-6 and J usage is TRBJ2-1; TCRdb selects TRBD2, and the lack of DNA leaves this call unchecked. CDR3 length: 18 amino acids. Germline-derived CDR1 and CDR2 are MNHNY and SVGAGI (reference sequence). This chain's CDR3 is CASSYPRSGRSSYNEQFF.

This sequence joins TRBV9 and TRBJ2-4; TCRdb reports TRBD1, a call that lacks DNA to check it against. In germline, CDR1 is SGDLS, CDR2 YYNGEE. This CDR3 region has 15 residues. The CDR3 sequence: CASSEDILAKNIQYF.

The gene calls are TRBV4-3 and TRBJ1-2; the TCRdb call, TRBD1, lacks DNA for checking. Germline V lookup: CDR1 LGHNA, CDR2 YSLEER. The CDR3 length is 14 residues. The CDR3 here is CASSQDEGHYGYTF.

The chain has TRBV6-5 and TRBJ2-7; the D call of TRBD1 rests on TCRdb alone, since no DNA is present to check it. Germline CDR1 is MNHEY and CDR2 is SVGAGI. This CDR3 contains 13 residues. The CDR3 region is CASRTDSYYEQYF.

V usage is TRBV2 and J usage is TRBJ2-2. Germline CDR1 reads SNHLY; CDR2 reads FYNNEI. CDR3 size: 15 residues. Here the CDR3 reads CASSDDQPNTGELFF.

J is TRBJ2-1 and V is TRBV6-4; with no DNA, the TCRdb D assignment of TRBD1 cannot be verified. The CDR3 contains 15 residues. The germline gives CDR1 MRHNA, CDR2 SNTAGT. This CDR3 reads CASSDLEGQGHEQFF.

The chain is built from TRBV9 and TRBJ2-7; TCRdb reports TRBD2, a call that lacks DNA to check it against. This CDR3 contains 14 residues. The germline gives CDR1 SGDLS, CDR2 YYNGEE. The CDR3 is CASSTRAETYEQYF.

The gene calls are TRBV19 and TRBJ2-7; TCRdb's D call, TRBD1, is unchecked because there is no DNA. The germline gives CDR1 LNHDA, CDR2 SQIVND (reference sequence). CDR3 length: 15 amino acids. CDR3 region: CASSQGASPSYEQYF.

The rearrangement links TRBV11-2 to TRBJ1-5; TCRdb's D call, TRBD1, is unchecked because there is no DNA. The CDR3 covers 17 residues. Germline V gene data show CDR1 as SGHAT and CDR2 as FQNNGV. The CDR3: CASSARDSPYSNQPQHF. The complete variable domain, with remaining parts taken from reference TRBV11-2 and TRBJ1-5, reads EAGVAQSPRYKIIEKRQSVAFWCNPISGHATLYWYQQILGQGPKLLIQFQNNGVVDDSQLPKDRFSAERLKGVDSTLKIQPAKLEDSAVYLCASSARDSPYSNQPQHFGDGTRLSIL.

This chain uses TRBV13 with TRBJ1-1; there is no DNA to check the TCRdb D call of TRBD1. The CDR3 loop spans 14 amino acids. Germline V gene sequence: CDR1 PRHDT, CDR2 FYEKMQ (reference sequence). CDR3 sequence: CASSPGQGHTEAFF.

This rearrangement joins TRBV11-2 to TRBJ2-1. Germline V gene data show CDR1 as SGHAT and CDR2 as FQNNGV. The CDR3 extends over 15 amino acids. This CDR3 is CASSHIRGLYNEQFF.

The chain links TRBV5-1 to TRBJ2-1. CDR3 length: 15 amino acids. The germline V gene has CDR1 SGHRS and CDR2 YFSETQ. The CDR3 reads CASSLAPSKYNEQFF. The full variable domain, rest sourced from reference TRBV5-1 and TRBJ2-1, is KAGVTQTPRYLIKTRGQQVTLSCSPISGHRSVSWYQQTPGQGLQFLFEYFSETQRNKGNFPGRFSGRQFSNSRSEMNVSTLELGDSALYLCASSLAPSKYNEQFFGPGTRLTVL.

The chain joins TRBV6-2 or TRBV6-3 to TRBJ2-1; TCRdb's assignment of TRBD1 cannot be checked, as there is no DNA. Germline V gene data show CDR1 as MNHEY and CDR2 as SVGEGT. The CDR3 contains 11 residues. CDR3 residues: CASSYGREQFF.

The V gene is TRBV20-1, the J gene TRBJ2-4. The CDR3 has 16 residues. Germline CDR1 is DFQATT and CDR2 is SNEGSKA (reference sequence). Here the CDR3 reads CSARDQATQAKNIQYF.

The rearrangement uses TRBV9 and TRBJ2-6; the D call from TCRdb, TRBD1, cannot be confirmed without DNA. Germline V lookup: CDR1 SGDLS, CDR2 YYNGEE. The CDR3 has 19 amino acids. The CDR3 sequence: CASSGRQGATPAGANVLTF.

This chain joins TRBV6-6 and TRBJ1-1. Per the germline V gene, CDR1 is MNHNY and CDR2 is SVGAGI (reference sequence). The CDR3 is made up of 14 amino acids. The CDR3 sequence is CASSPFAGGTEAFF.

The chain carries TRBV9 and TRBJ2-5; TCRdb gives TRBD1 as the D gene, but with no DNA this cannot be confirmed. In germline, CDR1 is SGDLS, CDR2 YYNGEE. This CDR3 has 14 amino acids. The CDR3 loop is CASSVGDGGETQYF.

This rearrangement joins TRBV7-9 to TRBJ2-1; TCRdb's assignment of TRBD2 cannot be checked, as there is no DNA. CDR3 length: 15 residues. The V gene's germline CDR1 is SEHNR and CDR2 FQNEAQ (reference sequence). The CDR3 sequence: CASSLDGLATNEQFF.

The gene calls are TRBV28 and TRBJ1-2; TCRdb's D call, TRBD1, is unchecked because there is no DNA. Germline V gives CDR1 MDHEN, CDR2 SYDVKM. The CDR3 has 13 residues. The CDR3 region is CASSPGTGNGYTF.

This sequence joins TRBV4-1 and TRBJ2-2. Germline V gene lookup returns CDR1 MGHRA and CDR2 YSYEKL. The CDR3 consists of 16 residues. The CDR3 here is CASSQDHSRLIGELFF.

V is TRBV28 and J is TRBJ2-5; without DNA, the TCRdb call of TRBD1 cannot be checked. CDR3 length: 17 residues. CDR1 and CDR2 from the germline V gene are MDHEN and SYDVKM. CDR3 protein: CASSFVPPGNPQETQYF.

The V gene is TRBV6-1, the J gene TRBJ1-5. The CDR3 sequence is 13 residues long. Germline CDR1 MNHNS, CDR2 SASEGT. CDR3 sequence: CASSEFNGQPQHF.

The V and J genes are TRBV5-1 and TRBJ2-5; the D gene TCRdb calls, TRBD1, cannot be checked with no DNA. In germline, CDR1 is SGHRS, CDR2 YFSETQ. The CDR3 is 14 amino acids. CDR3 protein: CASSLVGAGETQYF. The full variable domain, in which reference TRBV5-1 and TRBJ2-5 provide the parts outside the CDR3, is KAGVTQTPRYLIKTRGQQVTLSCSPISGHRSVSWYQQTPGQGLQFLFEYFSETQRNKGNFPGRFSGRQFSNSRSEMNVSTLELGDSALYLCASSLVGAGETQYFGPGTRLLVL.

The chain couples TRBV12-3 or TRBV12-4 to TRBJ2-7; TCRdb designates TRBD1, a call that cannot be tested without DNA. The CDR3 contains 13 residues. Here the CDR3 reads CASSSPGVHEQYF.